The sample holds many counts of the clone carrying this TCR beta chain. The sample belongs to a study of neurological immune-mediated disorders. Via MiXCR, TCRdb re-called the 5' RACE reads, giving one row per CDR3 protein. The repertoire consists of about 62,000 distinct CDR3 sequences, with 3.5% to 4.5% occurring once and the leading ten covering roughly 2.3%. This receptor was obtained from a woman in her 50s with multiple sclerosis. Sequencing was performed on PBMCs.

CDR3 nucleotide sequence: TGTGCCAGCAGCTTAGCGGACCCCTACGAGCAGTACTTC. Amino acid sequence: CASSLADPYEQYF. The J gene is TRBJ2-7, the V gene TRBV7-2; D gene ambiguous. V gave up 0 bases and J gave up 2 bases, with 5 bases separating them. Germline V gene sequence: CDR1 SGHTA, CDR2 FQGNSA. The CDR3 contains 13 residues.